This entry features one T cell receptor beta chain sequence. What it binds is not known. The CDR3 has 14 residues. The trim removed 4 bases at V and 4 bases at J, leaving 7 bases unmatched. Per germline, CDR1 SGHDT and CDR2 YYEEEE. Primers for the PCR totalled 60 Vbeta and 13 Jbeta. Only in-frame clones appear in the TCRdb table, and some are missing; sequencing was by immunoSEQ multiplex PCR. The profile shows under 200,000 clones, 80% to 85% of them singletons. These data belong to a study of cytomegalovirus exposure and HLA in healthy donors. Study-level background: Genotyping of roughly 400 donors showed that 70% to 90% belonged to the Caucasian-associated ancestry cluster. Findings of the study overall: Clonal expansion was found to be greater in HLA-associated TCR beta chains than in equally common others in a later analysis. Per published accounts, TCR beta sequences correctly predicted the HLA-A and HLA-B alleles of most subjects. In a later analysis, the majority of CMV-associated beta chains seemingly showed HLA restriction.

The source is a boy aged 2 to 10 in good health and CMV-seronegative. Sequencing was carried out using PBMCs. The V and J genes are TRBV5-6 and TRBJ1-2, with TRBD1 matching over 7 bases. The CDR3 spells CASSVEQGIYGYTF. CDR3 DNA sequence: TGTGCCAGCAGCGTCGAACAGGGGATCTATGGCTACACCTTC.